These T cell receptor beta chains were read from a single sample in a study of regulatory T cells in long-lasting Graves disease. TCRdb re-called the multiplex PCR reads through MiXCR, storing one row per CDR3 protein. The table has more than 350,000 distinct CDR3 sequences, 20% to 25% seen once. Here the sequenced sample was peripheral blood mononuclear cells (PBMCs), taken when the disease was refractory, from a patient treated with antithyroid drugs. Every receptor here comes from a female donor with Graves disease. The CDR3 runs from the conserved cysteine through the conserved F or W. D genes are given only for firm matches. The size field is filled for only some rows; it gives once, few, many or a size class.

clone size	V gene	D gene	J gene	CDR3 protein	CDR3 DNA
-	TRBV19	-	TRBJ1-6	CATRSGGGWNSPLHF	TGTGCCACAAGGAGCGGGGGGGGGTGGAATTCACCCCTCCACTTT
few	TRBV4-1	-	TRBJ2-2	CASSQDLQGGPGELFF	TGCGCCAGCAGCCAAGATCTCCAGGGGGGACCCGGGGAGCTGTTTTTT
many	TRBV7-2	-	TRBJ2-7	CASSLNAGTRYEQYF	TGTGCCAGCAGCTTAAACGCCGGGACACGCTACGAGCAGTACTTC
many	TRBV6-5	-	TRBJ1-2	CASSYGGSYGYTF	TGTGCCAGCAGTTACGGTGGCAGCTATGGCTACACCTTC
once	TRBV7-8	-	TRBJ2-3	CASSLAWPTTDTQYF	TGTGCCAGCAGCTTAGCGTGGCCTACCACAGATACGCAGTATTTT
-	TRBV5-1	TRBD2	TRBJ2-3	CASSASGRTDTQYF	TGCGCCAGCAGCGCTAGCGGGAGAACAGATACGCAGTATTTT
many	TRBV2	-	TRBJ2-4	CASKVGDLAKNIQYF	TGTGCCAGCAAGGTTGGAGATCTAGCCAAAAACATTCAGTACTTC
few	TRBV5-6	-	TRBJ1-5	CASSLRAGSGQPQHF	TGTGCCAGCAGCTTGCGTGCAGGGTCGGGGCAGCCCCAGCATTTT
-	TRBV28	TRBD1	TRBJ2-5	CASTGTGRYNEQYF	TGTGCCAGCACCGGGACAGGGAGGTACAATGAGCAGTACTTC
many	TRBV7-2	-	TRBJ2-5	CASSLGGGSPSF	TGTGCCAGCAGCTTAGGGGGGGGCAGCCCATCGTTC